These 9 T cell receptor beta chains share one sample of origin, sequenced in a study of T cells in localized non-small cell lung cancer. Repertoires were generated with immunoSEQ multiplex PCR, while TCRdb's copy carries only in-frame clones and drops some. The sample comprises 75,000 to 90,000 clones, roughly 81% of which are singletons, and 2.8% rests with the top ten. The sample consisted of peripheral blood, taken before any cancer treatment. Receptors originate from a man aged 40 to 70 with stage I lung adenocarcinoma.

This sequence joins TRBV7-2 and TRBJ1-2; D gene ambiguous. The V gene lost 5 bases and the J gene lost 5 bases, with 12 bases spanning the gap. The V gene's germline CDR1 is SGHTA and CDR2 FQGNSA. This CDR3 is 13 amino acids long. CDR3: CASSPPGGYGYTF. CDR3 coding DNA: TGTGCCAGCAGCCCCCCCGGTGGATATGGCTACACCTTC.

In DNA, the CDR3 is TGTGCCAGCAGTTTAAGAGCGGGAGAGCAGTTCTTC. Its protein is CASSLRAGEQFF. The rearrangement links TRBV27 to TRBJ2-1; 7 bases agree with TRBD2. J lost 10 bases, V lost 2 bases, and 2 bases had no gene match. CDR1 MNHEY and CDR2 SMNVEV come from the germline V gene (reference sequence). This CDR3 is built from 12 residues.

This chain joins TRBV19 and TRBJ2-7, with 8 nucleotides matching TRBD1. Germline CDR1 and CDR2: LNHDA and SQIVND (reference sequence). The CDR3 consists of 14 residues. Losses at the gene ends were 6 bases for V and 3 bases for J; bases not matched to a gene: 7. CDR3 nucleotides: TGTGCCAGTAGCCACTTGACAGGGGACTACGAGCAGTACTTC. Residues: CASSHLTGDYEQYF. Complete variable domain (other parts from reference TRBV19 and TRBJ2-7): DGGITQSPKYLFRKEGQNVTLSCEQNLNHDAMYWYRQDPGQGLRLIYYSQIVNDFQKGDIAEGYSVSREKKESFPLTVTSAQKNPTAFYLCASSHLTGDYEQYFGPGTRLTVT.

This chain connects TRBV28 to TRBJ2-2, with a tentative D call TRBD2 (6 bases). With 6 bases removed from V and 4 bases from J, the gap between germline ends came to 9 bases. Germline CDR1 is MDHEN and CDR2 is SYDVKM. The CDR3 has 13 residues. The CDR3, as DNA: TGTGCCAGCAGAATGGGGGGCACCGGGGAGCTGTTTTTT. Its protein is CASRMGGTGELFF.

The V and J genes are TRBV18 and TRBJ2-3, with unresolved D. Trimming took off 3 bases at V and 0 bases at J, with 16 bases between the two ends. The CDR3 is made up of 17 amino acids. Germline CDR1 is KGHSH and CDR2 is LQKENI. The CDR3 sequence: CASSPTAETTSTDTQYF. DNA for the CDR3: TGTGCCAGCTCACCTACGGCGGAGACAACTAGCACAGATACGCAGTATTTT. Full variable domain (remainder filled in from reference TRBV18 and TRBJ2-3): NAGVMQNPRHLVRRRGQEARLRCSPMKGHSHVYWYRQLPEEGLKFMVYLQKENIIDESGMPKERFSAEFPKEGPSILRIQQVVRGDSAAYFCASSPTAETTSTDTQYFGPGTRLTVL.

V gene TRBV14 combines with J gene TRBJ2-1; 9 bases map to TRBD2. The ends lost 4 bases at V and 8 bases at J; junction bases unmatched: 18. Germline V gives CDR1 SGHDN, CDR2 FVKESK. The CDR3 runs 18 residues. The CDR3, as DNA: TGTGCCAGCAGCCCCATCAAAGTCCTTAGCGGGAGAAGGGATGAGCAGTTCTTC. As protein: CASSPIKVLSGRRDEQFF. Full variable domain (outside the CDR3, taken from reference TRBV14 and TRBJ2-1): EAGVTQFPSHSVIEKGQTVTLRCDPISGHDNLYWYRRVMGKEIKFLLHFVKESKQDESGMPNNRFLAERTGGTYSTLKVQPAELEDSGVYFCASSPIKVLSGRRDEQFFGPGTRLTVL.

V usage is TRBV9 and J usage is TRBJ2-1, with TRBD2 matching over 8 bases. CDR1 and CDR2 from the germline V gene are SGDLS and YYNGEE. V was clipped by 0 bases and J by 7 bases; unmatched bases: 6. This CDR3 comprises 15 residues. The CDR3 DNA is TGTGCCAGCAGCGTAGACGGGAGGGGGATAAATGAGCAGTTCTTC. This gives the protein CASSVDGRGINEQFF.

This chain uses TRBV27 with TRBJ2-1, with D uncertain. With 5 bases removed from V and 5 bases from J, the gap between germline ends came to 10 bases. The CDR3 length is 13 residues. Germline CDR1 and CDR2: MNHEY and SMNVEV (reference sequence). The CDR3 sequence: CASSQAPNNEQFF. The CDR3 coding sequence is TGTGCCAGCAGTCAGGCCCCCAACAATGAGCAGTTCTTC.

The chain links TRBV29-1 to TRBJ2-1; D is perhaps TRBD1 (5 bases). The germline gives CDR1 SQVTM, CDR2 ANQGSEA. This CDR3 has 15 residues. V lost 7 bases to trimming and J lost 5 bases, with 21 bases between them. CDR3 sequence reads: CSASADRNLNNEQFF. The CDR3 DNA follows: TGCAGCGCCAGCGCCGACAGAAACCTTAACAATGAGCAGTTCTTC.